This T cell receptor (beta chain) came from a study of graft-versus-host responses after intestinal transplantation. Study-level background: Recipients uniformly received anti-thymocyte globulin induction, followed by tacrolimus and steroids for roughly 3 years.

About this clone: Its antigen is undetermined.

V lost 5 bases and J 0 bases, leaving 8 bases between the germline ends. Germline values: CDR1 MNHEY, CDR2 SVGAGI. The CDR3 spans 15 residues. Here immunoSEQ multiplex PCR was the method, and the copy in TCRdb shows in-frame clones only, minus some. The data hold about 100,000 clones, with 80% to 95% observed a single time. Study conclusions and caveats: Peak GvH clone levels in circulation were associated with early post-transplant HvG declines. Allografts carried high graft-versus-host to host-versus-graft clonal ratios in patients having graft-donor T cell macrochimerism. Some GvH clones were seen earlier in gut or blood, suggesting intestinal origin.

The source is a human patient who received an intestinal transplant, so some T cells may come from the graft donor. This specimen consisted of PBMCs, obtained about 450 days after intestinal transplant. The chain joins TRBV6-5 to TRBJ1-6; D remains unclear. Here the CDR3 DNA reads TGTGCCAGCAGTGGTTCAAGCTCCTATAATTCACCCCTCCACTTT. As protein: CASSGSSSYNSPLHF.